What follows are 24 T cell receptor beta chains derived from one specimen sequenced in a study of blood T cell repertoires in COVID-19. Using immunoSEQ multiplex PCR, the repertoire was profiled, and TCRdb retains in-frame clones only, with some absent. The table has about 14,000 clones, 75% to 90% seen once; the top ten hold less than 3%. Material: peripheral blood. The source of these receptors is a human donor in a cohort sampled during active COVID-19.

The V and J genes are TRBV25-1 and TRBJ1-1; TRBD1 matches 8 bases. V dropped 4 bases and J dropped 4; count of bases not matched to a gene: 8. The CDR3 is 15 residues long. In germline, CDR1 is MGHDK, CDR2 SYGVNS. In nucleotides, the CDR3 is TGTGCCAGCAGTGTTGTGACAGGGGTGGGCACTGAAGCTTTCTTT. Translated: CASSVVTGVGTEAFF.

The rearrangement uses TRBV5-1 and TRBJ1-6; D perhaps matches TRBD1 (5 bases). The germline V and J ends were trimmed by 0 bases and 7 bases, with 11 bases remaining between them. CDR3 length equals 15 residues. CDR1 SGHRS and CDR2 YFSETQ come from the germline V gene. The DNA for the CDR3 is TGCGCCAGCAGCTTGGATCGGGGGGGGAATTCACCCCTCCACTTT. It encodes CASSLDRGGNSPLHF.

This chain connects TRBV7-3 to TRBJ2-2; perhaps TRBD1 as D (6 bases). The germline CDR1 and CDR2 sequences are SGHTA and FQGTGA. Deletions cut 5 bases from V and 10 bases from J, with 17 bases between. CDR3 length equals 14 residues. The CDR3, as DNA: TGTGCCAGCAGCCAAACCGGGACACGGTCGGAGCTGTTTTTT. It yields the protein CASSQTGTRSELFF.

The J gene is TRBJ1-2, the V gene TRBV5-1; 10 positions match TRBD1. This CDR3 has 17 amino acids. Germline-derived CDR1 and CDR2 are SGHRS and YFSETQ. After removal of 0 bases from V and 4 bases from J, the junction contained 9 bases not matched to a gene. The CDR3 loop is CASSLEGTGVRGYGYTF. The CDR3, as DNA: TGCGCCAGCAGCTTGGAGGGGACAGGGGTCCGTGGCTATGGCTACACCTTC.

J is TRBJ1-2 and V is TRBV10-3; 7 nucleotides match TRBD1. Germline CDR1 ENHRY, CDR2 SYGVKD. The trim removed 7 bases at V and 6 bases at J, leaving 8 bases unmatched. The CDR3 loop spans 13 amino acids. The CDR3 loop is CAITMGQKDGYTF. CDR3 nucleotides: TGTGCCATCACGATGGGACAGAAAGATGGCTACACCTTC.

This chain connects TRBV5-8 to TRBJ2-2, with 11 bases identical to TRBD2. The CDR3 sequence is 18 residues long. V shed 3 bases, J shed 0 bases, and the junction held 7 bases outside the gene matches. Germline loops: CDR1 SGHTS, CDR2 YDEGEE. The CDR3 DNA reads TGTGCCAGCAGCTCAACCGGGACTAGCGGCTCGAACACCGGGGAGCTGTTTTTT. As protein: CASSSTGTSGSNTGELFF.

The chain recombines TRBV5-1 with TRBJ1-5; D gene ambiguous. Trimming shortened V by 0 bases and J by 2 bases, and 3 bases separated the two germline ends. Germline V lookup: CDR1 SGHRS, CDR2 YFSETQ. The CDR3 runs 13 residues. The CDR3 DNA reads TGCGCCAGCAGCTTGGCAGGCAATCAGCCCCAGCATTTT. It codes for CASSLAGNQPQHF.

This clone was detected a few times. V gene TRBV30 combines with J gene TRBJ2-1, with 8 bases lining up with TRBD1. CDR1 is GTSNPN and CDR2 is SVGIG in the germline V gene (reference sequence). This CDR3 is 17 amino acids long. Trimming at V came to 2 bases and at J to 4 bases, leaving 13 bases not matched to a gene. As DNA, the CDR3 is TGTGCCTGGAGTACCCTCTCACAGGGGGTCCCTTACAATGAGCAGTTCTTC. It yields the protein CAWSTLSQGVPYNEQFF.

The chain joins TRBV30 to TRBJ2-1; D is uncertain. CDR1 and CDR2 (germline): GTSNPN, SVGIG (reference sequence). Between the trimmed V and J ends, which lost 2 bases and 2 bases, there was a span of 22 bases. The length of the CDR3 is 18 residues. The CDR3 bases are TGTGCCTGGAGTCCTGTTTGGCCTGGTGCACAGACCTACAATGAGCAGTTCTTC. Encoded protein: CAWSPVWPGAQTYNEQFF.

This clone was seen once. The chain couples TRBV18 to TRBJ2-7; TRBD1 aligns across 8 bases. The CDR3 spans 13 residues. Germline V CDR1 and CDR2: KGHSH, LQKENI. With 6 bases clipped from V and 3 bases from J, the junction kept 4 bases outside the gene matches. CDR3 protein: CASSEGQDYEQYF. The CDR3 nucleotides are TGTGCCAGCTCCGAGGGACAGGACTACGAGCAGTACTTC.

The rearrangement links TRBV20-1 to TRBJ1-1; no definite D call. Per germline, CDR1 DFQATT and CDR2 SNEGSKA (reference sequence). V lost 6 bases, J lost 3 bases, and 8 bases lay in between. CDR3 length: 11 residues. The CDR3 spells CSAAVDTEAFF. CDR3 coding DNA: TGCAGTGCAGCGGTGGACACTGAAGCTTTCTTT.

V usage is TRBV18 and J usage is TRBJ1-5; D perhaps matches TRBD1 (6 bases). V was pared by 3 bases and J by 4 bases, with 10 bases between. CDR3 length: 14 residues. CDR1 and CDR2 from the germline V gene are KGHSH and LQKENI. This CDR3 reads CASSPETGNQPQHF. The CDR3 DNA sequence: TGTGCCAGCTCACCGGAAACAGGGAATCAGCCCCAGCATTTT. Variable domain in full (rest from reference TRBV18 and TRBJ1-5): NAGVMQNPRHLVRRRGQEARLRCSPMKGHSHVYWYRQLPEEGLKFMVYLQKENIIDESGMPKERFSAEFPKEGPSILRIQQVVRGDSAAYFCASSPETGNQPQHFGDGTRLSIL.

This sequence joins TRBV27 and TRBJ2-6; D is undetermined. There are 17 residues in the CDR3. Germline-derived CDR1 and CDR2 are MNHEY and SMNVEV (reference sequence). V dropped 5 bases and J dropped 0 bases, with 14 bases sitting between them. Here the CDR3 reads CASSQSRGDSGANVLTF. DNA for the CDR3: TGTGCCAGCAGTCAGAGCAGAGGAGACTCTGGGGCCAACGTCCTGACTTTC.

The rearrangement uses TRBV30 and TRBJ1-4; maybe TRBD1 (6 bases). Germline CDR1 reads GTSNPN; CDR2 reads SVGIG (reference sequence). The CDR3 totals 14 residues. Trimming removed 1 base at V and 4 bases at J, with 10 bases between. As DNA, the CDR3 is TGTGCCTGGAGTGAGGGACACCTTAATGAAAAACTGTTTTTT. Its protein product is CAWSEGHLNEKLFF.

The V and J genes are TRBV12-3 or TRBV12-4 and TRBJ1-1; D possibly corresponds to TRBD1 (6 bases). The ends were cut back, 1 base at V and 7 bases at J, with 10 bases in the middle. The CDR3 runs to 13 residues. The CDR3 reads CASSLGGTLEAFF. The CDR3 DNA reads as TGTGCCAGCAGTTTAGGGGGGACACTTGAAGCTTTCTTT.

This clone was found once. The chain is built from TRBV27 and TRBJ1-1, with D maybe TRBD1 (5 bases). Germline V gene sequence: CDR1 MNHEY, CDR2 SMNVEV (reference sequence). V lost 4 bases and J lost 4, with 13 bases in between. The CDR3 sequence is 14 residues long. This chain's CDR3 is CASSYGQFSTEAFF. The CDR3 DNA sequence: TGTGCCAGCAGTTACGGACAATTTTCCACTGAAGCTTTCTTT.

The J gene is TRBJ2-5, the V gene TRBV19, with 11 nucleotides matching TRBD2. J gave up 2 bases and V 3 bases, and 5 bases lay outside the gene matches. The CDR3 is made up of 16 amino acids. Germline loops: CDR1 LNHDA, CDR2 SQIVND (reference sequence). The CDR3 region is CASSMRLAGGQETQYF. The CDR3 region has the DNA TGTGCCAGTAGTATGCGTCTAGCGGGGGGACAAGAGACCCAGTACTTC.

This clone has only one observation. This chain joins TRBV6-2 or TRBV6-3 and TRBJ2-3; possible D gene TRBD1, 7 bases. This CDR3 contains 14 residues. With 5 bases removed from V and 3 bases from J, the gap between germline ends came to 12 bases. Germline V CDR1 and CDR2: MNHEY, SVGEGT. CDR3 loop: CASSNRGGTDTQYF. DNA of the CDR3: TGTGCCAGCAGTAACAGGGGAGGAACAGATACGCAGTATTTT.

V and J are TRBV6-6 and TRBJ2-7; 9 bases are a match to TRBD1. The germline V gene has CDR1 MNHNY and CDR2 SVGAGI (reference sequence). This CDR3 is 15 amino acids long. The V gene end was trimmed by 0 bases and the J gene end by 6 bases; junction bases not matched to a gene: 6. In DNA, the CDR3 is TGTGCCAGCAGTTACTCGCGGGACAGGGTAGCCGAGCAGTACTTC. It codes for CASSYSRDRVAEQYF.

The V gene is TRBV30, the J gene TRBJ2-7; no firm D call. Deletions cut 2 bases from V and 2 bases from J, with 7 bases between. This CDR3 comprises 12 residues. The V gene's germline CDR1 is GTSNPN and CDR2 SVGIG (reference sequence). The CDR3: CAWSSPAYEQYF. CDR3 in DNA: TGTGCCTGGAGTTCCCCAGCCTACGAGCAGTACTTC.

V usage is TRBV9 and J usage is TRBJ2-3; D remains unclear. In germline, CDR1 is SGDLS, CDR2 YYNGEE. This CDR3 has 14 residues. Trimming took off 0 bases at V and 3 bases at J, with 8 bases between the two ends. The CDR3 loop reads CASSVEQRTDTQYF. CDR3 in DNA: TGTGCCAGCAGCGTAGAACAACGAACAGATACGCAGTATTTT.

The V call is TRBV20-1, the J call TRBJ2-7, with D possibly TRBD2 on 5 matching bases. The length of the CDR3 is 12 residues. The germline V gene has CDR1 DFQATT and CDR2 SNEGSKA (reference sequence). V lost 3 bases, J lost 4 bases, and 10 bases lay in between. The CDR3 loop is CSASGAVYEQYF. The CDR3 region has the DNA TGCAGTGCTAGTGGAGCGGTTTACGAGCAGTACTTC.

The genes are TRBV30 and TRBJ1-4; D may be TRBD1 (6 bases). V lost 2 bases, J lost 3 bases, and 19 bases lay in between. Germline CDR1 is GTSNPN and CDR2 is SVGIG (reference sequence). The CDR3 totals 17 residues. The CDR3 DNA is TGTGCCTGGAGTTCGACAGGTTCGGCGGCACCTAATGAAAAACTGTTTTTT. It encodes CAWSSTGSAAPNEKLFF. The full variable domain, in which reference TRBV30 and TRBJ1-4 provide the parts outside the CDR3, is SQTIHQWPATLVQPVGSPLSLECTVEGTSNPNLYWYRQAAGRGLQLLFYSVGIGQISSEVPQNLSASRPQDRQFILSSKKLLLSDSGFYLCAWSSTGSAAPNEKLFFGSGTQLSVL.

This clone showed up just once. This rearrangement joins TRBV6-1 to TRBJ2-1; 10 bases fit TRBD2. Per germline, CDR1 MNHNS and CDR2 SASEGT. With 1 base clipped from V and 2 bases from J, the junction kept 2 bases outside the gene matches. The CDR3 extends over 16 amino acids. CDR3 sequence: CASSEETSGPYNEQFF. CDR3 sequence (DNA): TGTGCCAGCAGTGAAGAGACTAGCGGGCCCTACAATGAGCAGTTCTTC.